This is a list of T cell receptor beta chains from one sample in a study of cytomegalovirus exposure and HLA in healthy donors. Sequencing used immunoSEQ multiplex PCR; TCRdb keeps in-frame clones, though not all of them. Of 150,000 or so clones in the sample, around 88% were seen once. Material for sequencing was PBMCs. Receptors originate from a man between 18 and 29 years old in good health and CMV-seropositive. Both conserved end residues are part of each CDR3. A D gene is named only where the DNA matches it firmly. Some rows mark clone size as missing; the rest say once, few, many or name a class of expanded clone.

TRBJ1-1 | TRBV11-2 | - | - | CASSRSGQGRTEAFF | TGTGCCAGCAGCCGAAGTGGGCAGGGGCGGACTGAAGCTTTCTTT
TRBJ1-5 | TRBV29-1 | - | few | CSVRSGLDQPQHF | TGCAGCGTAAGATCGGGGTTAGATCAGCCCCAGCATTTT
TRBJ1-5 | TRBV7-8 | - | - | CASSSSDRNQPQHF | TGTGCCAGCAGCTCCTCGGACAGAAATCAGCCCCAGCATTTT
TRBJ2-7 | TRBV5-6 | TRBD2 | - | CASSLVRGNEQYF | TGTGCCAGCAGCTTGGTGCGGGGGAACGAGCAGTACTTC
TRBJ2-3 | TRBV5-1 | - | - | CASSPDRFLTDTQYF | TGCGCCAGCAGCCCCGACAGGTTTCTCACAGATACGCAGTATTTT
TRBJ2-3 | TRBV11-3 | - | - | CASSENEGDTQYF | TGTGCCAGCAGCGAGAATGAGGGCGATACGCAGTATTTT
TRBJ2-1 | TRBV27 | TRBD2 | - | CASSLDTSGAYNEQFF | TGTGCCAGCAGTTTAGATACTAGCGGAGCCTACAATGAGCAGTTCTTC
TRBJ1-1 | TRBV5-1 | - | - | CASSLDGGRTEAFF | TGCGCCAGCAGCTTGGACGGGGGTAGGACTGAAGCTTTCTTT
TRBJ2-2 | TRBV2 | TRBD2 | - | CASKSGLAGVGTGELFF | TGTGCCAGCAAATCTGGACTAGCGGGAGTAGGTACCGGGGAGCTGTTTTTT
TRBJ1-1 | TRBV6-1 | TRBD1 | - | CASSAGGRKNTEAFF | TGTGCCAGCAGTGCAGGGGGGAGAAAGAACACTGAAGCTTTCTTT
TRBJ1-6 | TRBV6-4 | - | - | CASSDSGLPGEPLHF | TGTGCCAGCAGTGACTCGGGGCTCCCGGGCGAACCCCTCCACTTT
TRBJ2-5 | TRBV19 | TRBD2 | - | CASSRKRGSQETQYF | TGTGCCAGTAGTAGAAAGCGGGGCTCCCAAGAGACCCAGTACTTC
TRBJ1-6 | TRBV7-2 | - | - | CASSAQSSYNSPLHF | TGTGCCAGCAGCGCACAGAGCTCCTATAATTCACCCCTCCACTTT
TRBJ1-2 | TRBV4-3 | - | - | CASSQDLTGFWGYTF | TGCGCCAGCAGCCAAGATCTAACAGGGTTCTGGGGCTACACCTTC
TRBJ1-1 | TRBV29-1 | - | - | CSVEDPHRGHRAFF | TGCAGCGTTGAAGACCCCCATCGGGGACACAGGGCTTTCTTT
TRBJ2-7 | TRBV11-2 | TRBD1 | - | CASSSLDHRGLDEQYF | TGTGCCAGCAGCTCACTGGATCACAGGGGGCTCGACGAGCAGTACTTC
TRBJ2-7 | TRBV10-2 | TRBD1 | - | CASSAGQGASYEQYF | TGCGCCAGCAGCGCAGGACAGGGGGCTTCCTACGAGCAGTACTTC
TRBJ1-4 | TRBV7-9 | TRBD1 | - | CASSTQGANNEKLFF | TGTGCCAGCAGCACTCAGGGGGCGAATAATGAAAAACTGTTTTTT
TRBJ1-2 | TRBV2 | - | - | CASSNRDGYTF | TGTGCCAGCAGCAACAGGGATGGCTACACCTTC
TRBJ1-2 | TRBV27 | TRBD1 | few | CASSLTGAYGYTF | TGTGCCAGCAGTTTGACAGGGGCCTATGGCTACACCTTC
TRBJ2-7 | TRBV7-8 | - | once | CASSLQGFNEQYF | TGTGCCAGCAGCTTACAGGGGTTCAACGAGCAGTACTTC
TRBJ1-2 | TRBV7-9 | - | - | CASSSFNYGYTF | TGTGCCAGCAGTTCGTTCAACTATGGCTACACCTTC
TRBJ2-3 | TRBV4-2 | TRBD2 | - | CASSQGGGDTDTQYF | TGTGCCAGCAGCCAAGGTGGGGGGGACACAGATACGCAGTATTTT
TRBJ1-2 | TRBV4-3 | - | - | CASSQDLGDTPFGYGYTF | TGCGCCAGCAGCCAAGATCTCGGGGACACACCCTTTGGATATGGCTACACCTTC
TRBJ2-1 | TRBV25-1 | - | once | CASSDLAGSSYNEQFF | TGTGCCAGCAGTGATTTGGCGGGAAGCTCCTACAATGAGCAGTTCTTC
TRBJ2-7 | TRBV4-1 | TRBD1 | - | CASSQGTGFYEQYF | TGCGCCAGCAGCCAGGGGACAGGGTTCTACGAGCAGTACTTC
TRBJ2-5 | TRBV30 | TRBD1 | - | CAYTQGLQETQYF | TGTGCCTATACACAGGGGCTCCAAGAGACCCAGTACTTC
TRBJ2-2 | TRBV6-5 | - | few | CASKTGGRGGELFF | TGTGCCAGCAAAACCGGCGGACGGGGCGGGGAGCTGTTTTTT
TRBJ1-2 | TRBV7-2 | - | - | CASSLGGVLYGYTF | TGTGCCAGCAGCTTGGGAGGGGTCCTCTATGGCTACACCTTC
TRBJ1-2 | TRBV19 | - | - | CASSAATGTLNYGYTF | TGTGCCAGTAGCGCCGCCACCGGGACACTGAACTATGGCTACACCTTC
TRBJ2-3 | TRBV7-3 | - | - | CASSRKTGDPGTDTQYF | TGTGCCAGCAGCCGAAAAACAGGAGACCCTGGCACAGATACGCAGTATTTT
TRBJ2-7 | TRBV27 | - | - | CASSSPGARGGHEQYF | TGTGCCAGCAGTTCCCCCGGCGCCAGGGGTGGCCACGAGCAGTACTTC
TRBJ2-7 | TRBV29-1 | TRBD1 | once | CSVENRGPHEQYF | TGCAGCGTTGAAAACAGGGGGCCTCACGAGCAGTACTTC
TRBJ1-4 | TRBV10-3 | - | - | CASRQVPNEKLFF | TGTGCAAGTAGACAGGTTCCTAATGAAAAACTGTTTTTT
TRBJ2-3 | TRBV7-9 | TRBD2 | - | CASSSSSGDPTDTQYF | TGTGCCAGCAGCTCCTCTAGCGGGGATCCGACAGATACGCAGTATTTT
TRBJ2-5 | TRBV18 | TRBD2 | - | CASSETSGETQYF | TGTGCCAGCTCGGAGACTAGCGGGGAGACCCAGTACTTC
TRBJ1-4 | TRBV19 | - | once | CASSMKGEKLFF | TGTGCCAGTAGTATGAAGGGGGAAAAACTGTTTTTT
TRBJ1-1 | TRBV6-5 | - | - | CASSYYPGATEAFF | TGTGCCAGCAGTTACTACCCAGGGGCCACTGAAGCTTTCTTT
TRBJ1-6 | TRBV19 | TRBD1 | once | CASSGDRGRNSPLHF | TGTGCCAGTAGTGGGGACAGGGGCCGGAATTCACCCCTCCACTTT
TRBJ2-2 | TRBV4-3 | TRBD1 | - | CASSQEQGFNTGELFF | TGCGCCAGCAGCCAAGAACAGGGGTTTAACACCGGGGAGCTGTTTTTT
TRBJ1-4 | TRBV2 | TRBD1 | - | CASSDLGQGGEKLFF | TGTGCCAGCAGTGATTTGGGACAGGGGGGTGAAAAACTGTTTTTT